Below are 30 T cell receptor beta chains sequenced from a single sample in a study of cytomegalovirus exposure and HLA in healthy donors. The primer mix had 60 Vbeta and 13 Jbeta primers. The method was immunoSEQ multiplex PCR; TCRdb's version includes in-frame clones alone and lacks a portion of them. The sample contains 150,000 to 200,000 clones, 12% of which appear only once. Source material: PBMCs. These receptors originate from a man between 50 and 59 years old in good health and CMV-seropositive.

This clone was counted only a few times. A junction boundary mismatches the germline segment, possibly from a read error. The chain has TRBV6-1 and TRBJ1-1, with D possibly matching TRBD1 (5 bases). The CDR3 extends over 15 amino acids. Germline loops: CDR1 MNHNS, CDR2 SASEGT. In DNA, the CDR3 is TGTGCCAGCAGTGAAGCGCAGGGATCCCCCTTTGAAGGGATCTTT. Its translation: CASSEAQGSPFEGIF.

The rearrangement joins TRBV7-2 to TRBJ2-3, with D tentatively TRBD2 (6 bases). The CDR3 runs to 15 residues. Trimming took 5 bases from V and 0 from J, leaving 12 bases between them. Germline V gene lookup returns CDR1 SGHTA and CDR2 FQGNSA. The CDR3 spells CASSPIAVSTDTQYF. In DNA, the CDR3 is TGTGCCAGCAGCCCGATAGCGGTTAGCACAGATACGCAGTATTTT.

The chain carries TRBV18 and TRBJ1-5, with 7 bases lining up with TRBD1. With V trimmed by 2 bases and J by 6 bases, 7 bases remained unmatched. Germline-derived CDR1 and CDR2 are KGHSH and LQKENI. This CDR3 comprises 15 residues. CDR3 DNA sequence: TGTGCCAGCTCACCAAACCAGGGGGATGGTCAGCCCCAGCATTTT. Its protein product is CASSPNQGDGQPQHF. The full variable domain, completed using reference TRBV18 and TRBJ1-5, is NAGVMQNPRHLVRRRGQEARLRCSPMKGHSHVYWYRQLPEEGLKFMVYLQKENIIDESGMPKERFSAEFPKEGPSILRIQQVVRGDSAAYFCASSPNQGDGQPQHFGDGTRLSIL.

This clone was seen a few times. A much larger clone sits a single nucleotide away, making a read error possible. Different DNA sequences within this sample yield the same CDR3. The genes are TRBV11-3 and TRBJ1-1; perhaps TRBD1 as D (5 bases). The CDR3 is made up of 13 amino acids. The germline gives CDR1 SGHNT, CDR2 YENEEA. V was trimmed by 3 bases and J by 0 bases, leaving 5 bases between them. CDR3 protein: CASSLTVNTEAFF. CDR3 coding DNA: TGTGCCAGCAGCTTGACAGTGAACACTGAAGCTTTCTTT. The entire variable domain, with the rest obtained from reference TRBV11-3 and TRBJ1-1, is as follows: EAGVVQSPRYKIIEKKQPVAFWCNPISGHNTLYWYLQNLGQGPELLIRYENEEAVDDSQLPKDRFSAERLKGVDSTLKIQPAELGDSAVYLCASSLTVNTEAFFGQGTRLTVV.

This clone has more than one count but fewer than ten. The gene calls are TRBV15 and TRBJ2-3; D remains unclear. The CDR3 spans 13 residues. Between the trimmed V and J ends, which lost 1 base and 2 bases, there was a span of 4 bases. Germline-derived CDR1 and CDR2 are LNHNV and YYDKDF (reference sequence). The CDR3 protein is CATSRGLTDTQYF. In DNA form, the CDR3 reads TGTGCCACCAGCAGAGGGCTCACAGATACGCAGTATTTT.

The V and J genes are TRBV14 and TRBJ2-5, with TRBD2 matching 11 bases. This CDR3 contains 16 residues. Per germline, CDR1 SGHDN and CDR2 FVKESK. Unmatched junction bases numbered 7, after V lost 4 bases and J lost 3 bases. CDR3: CASSPSGGIGEETQYF. Here the CDR3 DNA reads TGTGCCAGCAGCCCTAGCGGGGGGATTGGAGAAGAGACCCAGTACTTC. Supplemented by reference TRBV14 and TRBJ2-5, the full variable domain reads EAGVTQFPSHSVIEKGQTVTLRCDPISGHDNLYWYRRVMGKEIKFLLHFVKESKQDESGMPNNRFLAERTGGTYSTLKVQPAELEDSGVYFCASSPSGGIGEETQYFGPGTRLLVL.

This clone has more than one count but fewer than ten. This sequence joins TRBV6-1 and TRBJ2-5; 10 bases match TRBD1. V lost 3 bases and J lost 6; bases outside the gene matches: 7. Germline values: CDR1 MNHNS, CDR2 SASEGT. The CDR3 sequence is 15 residues long. The CDR3 DNA sequence: TGTGCCAGCAGTGAGACAGGGGGCAGCTTGAAGACCCAGTACTTC. Protein: CASSETGGSLKTQYF.

The J gene is TRBJ2-1, the V gene TRBV9, with 12 bases matching TRBD2. The CDR3 runs 16 residues. Trimming at V came to 3 bases and at J to 8 bases, leaving 9 bases not matched to a gene. Germline V gene lookup returns CDR1 SGDLS and CDR2 YYNGEE. DNA for the CDR3: TGTGCCAGCAGCGGGAGACTAGCGGGGGTGTGGGATGAGCAGTTCTTC. It translates to CASSGRLAGVWDEQFF. The variable domain in full, with the rest retrieved from reference TRBV9 and TRBJ2-1, is DSGVTQTPKHLITATGQRVTLRCSPRSGDLSVYWYQQSLDQGLQFLIQYYNGEERAKGNILERFSAQQFPDLHSELNLSSLELGDSALYFCASSGRLAGVWDEQFFGPGTRLTVL.

In this sample, this clone turned up a few times. The V and J genes are TRBV28 and TRBJ1-5; 8 nucleotides match TRBD1. The length of the CDR3 is 14 residues. The junction had 10 bases not matched to a gene; V was cut back by 6 bases and J by 9 bases. Looked up from germline, CDR1 is MDHEN and CDR2 is SYDVKM. The CDR3 DNA reads TGTGCCAGCAGCGCTATTGACAGGGGAGGGCCCCAGCATTTT. It translates to CASSAIDRGGPQHF.

The rearrangement joins TRBV14 to TRBJ2-1, with a weak D call TRBD2 (5 bases). The germline gives CDR1 SGHDN, CDR2 FVKESK. The CDR3 is 12 residues long. V was pared by 4 bases and J by 4 bases, with 5 bases between. This CDR3 reads CASSRGYNEQFF. The CDR3 nucleotides read TGTGCCAGCAGCCGCGGGTACAATGAGCAGTTCTTC.

V and J are TRBV11-2 and TRBJ1-4; 7 bases map to TRBD1. This CDR3 spans 16 amino acids. The V gene's germline CDR1 is SGHAT and CDR2 FQNNGV. V lost 0 bases, J lost 3 bases, and 4 bases stayed unmatched. Here the CDR3 reads CASSLDRGTANEKLFF. Here the CDR3 DNA reads TGTGCCAGCAGCTTAGATCGAGGGACAGCTAATGAAAAACTGTTTTTT.

Of note for this clone: This sample also contains other DNA sequences that code for the same CDR3. The J gene is TRBJ1-1, the V gene TRBV11-3; D is ambiguous. CDR3 length equals 13 residues. V lost 1 base, J lost 1 base, and 4 bases lay in between. The germline V gene has CDR1 SGHNT and CDR2 YENEEA. The CDR3 sequence is CASSLGRNTEAFF. Written as DNA, the CDR3 is TGTGCCAGCAGCTTAGGGAGGAACACTGAAGCTTTCTTT.

The chain links TRBV27 to TRBJ2-2, with TRBD1 matching 7 bases. Germline V CDR1 and CDR2: MNHEY, SMNVEV (reference sequence). The CDR3 consists of 14 residues. J lost 7 bases, V lost 6 bases, and 8 bases had no gene match. CDR3 in amino acids: CASSSQGVYGELFF. CDR3 nucleotides: TGTGCCAGCAGCTCCCAGGGGGTCTACGGGGAGCTGTTTTTT.

This clone appeared a few times. The gene calls are TRBV5-1 and TRBJ1-6, with D possibly TRBD1 on 5 matching bases. Germline CDR1 is SGHRS and CDR2 is YFSETQ. The V end lost 3 bases, the J end lost 6 bases, and 16 bases lay between the germline ends. This CDR3 contains 16 residues. The CDR3 DNA is TGCGCCAGCAGCTATCCGGGCCGACAGACTAATTCACCCCTCCACTTT. This encodes CASSYPGRQTNSPLHF.

There are a few counts of this clone. The germline gene is not matched at one end of the junction; a read error may be the cause. This chain joins TRBV7-9 and TRBJ1-1; unclear D gene. Germline CDR1 reads SEHNR; CDR2 reads FQNEAQ (reference sequence). The CDR3 is 10 residues long. CDR3 sequence: CASSLYEAFF. The DNA for the CDR3 is TGTGCCAGCAGCTTATACGAAGCTTTCTTC.

The genes are TRBV21-1 and TRBJ1-1; TRBD1, the D gene given by the table, was not confirmed from the DNA. TRBV21-1 is a pseudogene locus. There are 20 residues in the CDR3. CDR3 DNA: TGTGCCAGCAGGAAACGGGGCCGGACCGGGACAGGGGCTATGAACACTGAAGCTTTCTTT. Protein sequence: CASRKRGRTGTGAMNTEAFF.

The J gene is TRBJ2-5, the V gene TRBV27, with a possible D match to TRBD1 (5 bases). The CDR3 is 15 residues long. Deletions cut 2 bases from V and 1 base from J, with 11 bases between. Looked up from germline, CDR1 is MNHEY and CDR2 is SMNVEV (reference sequence). The CDR3 nucleotides read TGTGCCAGCAGTTTAGTCCCAGGGTTCCAAGAGACCCAGTACTTC. Its protein is CASSLVPGFQETQYF.

This clone appeared a few times. The V gene is TRBV6-6, the J gene TRBJ1-2; D is perhaps TRBD1 (6 bases). The V and J ends lost 2 bases and 4 bases respectively, with 14 bases between them. The V gene's germline CDR1 is MNHNY and CDR2 SVGAGI (reference sequence). The CDR3 length is 15 residues. The CDR3 reads CASSYPQNRAYGYTF. The CDR3 region has the DNA TGTGCCAGCAGTTACCCCCAAAACAGGGCCTATGGCTACACCTTC.

Only a few counts were recorded for this clone. This chain joins TRBV2 and TRBJ1-1; D remains unclear. Trimming removed 11 bases from V and 5 bases from J, with 18 bases in between. The CDR3 has 13 residues. CDR1 is SNHLY and CDR2 is FYNNEI in the germline V gene. CDR3 loop: CAGATSRKTEAFF. In DNA form, the CDR3 reads TGTGCCGGAGCAACCAGTCGGAAAACTGAAGCTTTCTTT.

This clone was seen only a few times. The chain recombines TRBV5-1 with TRBJ1-5; no clear D. Germline assignment: CDR1 SGHRS and CDR2 YFSETQ. This CDR3 comprises 15 residues. V was shortened by 0 bases and J by 2 bases, with 9 bases between the two germline ends. The CDR3 DNA reads TGCGCCAGCAGCTTGGGCGGCCTAGGCAATCAGCCCCAGCATTTT. Translating gives CASSLGGLGNQPQHF.

The chain employs TRBV9 and TRBJ1-3; tentatively, D is TRBD1 (5 bases). With 4 bases removed from V and 4 bases from J, the gap between germline ends came to 18 bases. CDR1 is SGDLS, CDR2 YYNGEE, per germline. CDR3 length equals 16 residues. DNA for the CDR3: TGTGCCAGCAGCCTCCACTGGGGGGGACCCGGAAACACCATATATTTT. Its protein product is CASSLHWGGPGNTIYF.

This clone was detected only a few times. The chain combines TRBV6-1 with TRBJ1-3; D call uncertain. The CDR3 contains 14 residues. The V gene's germline CDR1 is MNHNS and CDR2 SASEGT. V was trimmed by 1 base and J by 0 bases, leaving 4 bases between them. The CDR3, as DNA: TGTGCCAGCAGTGAAGGGCACTCTGGAAACACCATATATTTT. Translating it yields CASSEGHSGNTIYF.

This clone appeared a few times. This chain connects TRBV5-1 to TRBJ2-7, with a tentative D call TRBD1 (6 bases). The germline V gene has CDR1 SGHRS and CDR2 YFSETQ. The CDR3 totals 14 residues. V dropped 4 bases and J dropped 0 bases, with 11 bases sitting between them. The CDR3 spells CASSIQGLSYEQYF. CDR3 bases: TGCGCCAGCAGCATTCAGGGGCTCTCCTACGAGCAGTACTTC.

This CDR3 is CASSLGRTSGGRSYNEQFF. DNA of the CDR3: TGTGCCAGCAGCTTAGGACGGACTAGCGGGGGTCGGTCCTACAATGAGCAGTTCTTC. The rearrangement uses TRBV9 and TRBJ2-1; TRBD2 matches at 13 bases. Germline CDR1 and CDR2: SGDLS and YYNGEE. The CDR3 spans 19 residues. Germline trimming cut 4 bases from V and 1 base from J; bases unmatched to any gene: 11.

As DNA, the CDR3 is TGCAGCGTTGAGACTAGCTCCTACGAGCAGTACTTC. Amino acid sequence: CSVETSSYEQYF. The V gene is TRBV29-1, the J gene TRBJ2-7; D possibly corresponds to TRBD2 (6 bases). The CDR3 covers 12 residues. Between the trimmed V and J ends, which lost 3 bases and 0 bases, there was a span of 6 bases. Looked up from germline, CDR1 is SQVTM and CDR2 is ANQGSEA.

The V call is TRBV6-5, the J call TRBJ1-1; 7 bases agree with TRBD1. The germline V gene encodes CDR1 MNHEY and CDR2 SVGAGI. CDR3 length equals 13 residues. V dropped 4 bases and J dropped 6; count of bases not matched to a gene: 5. Here the CDR3 reads CASSSDRRAEAFF. The CDR3 DNA reads as TGTGCCAGCAGTTCGGACAGGAGGGCTGAAGCTTTCTTT.

The chain employs TRBV5-1 and TRBJ1-2, with 8 bases matching TRBD1. Per the germline V gene, CDR1 is SGHRS and CDR2 is YFSETQ. V dropped 2 bases and J dropped 7; count of bases not matched to a gene: 16. This CDR3 has 17 residues. The DNA of the CDR3 is TGCGCCAGCAGCTTAGATCCTCCGGGGACAGGCGGGGCTGGCTACACCTTC. Translated, it gives CASSLDPPGTGGAGYTF.

This clone showed up just a few times. V and J are TRBV30 and TRBJ2-3; 8 nucleotides agree with TRBD1. The V segment lost 8 bases and the J segment 6 bases; nucleotides outside the gene matches: 10. The CDR3 extends over 13 amino acids. CDR1 GTSNPN and CDR2 SVGIG come from the germline V gene (reference sequence). The CDR3 loop reads CALRTGLTDTQYF. CDR3 nucleotides: TGTGCCCTCCGGACAGGGTTAACGGATACGCAGTATTTT.

This clone has just a few counts. The J gene is TRBJ1-2, the V gene TRBV19, with D possibly TRBD1 on 5 matching bases. Deletions cut 1 base from V and 2 bases from J, with 14 bases between. CDR1 is LNHDA and CDR2 is SQIVND in the germline V gene (reference sequence). This CDR3 comprises 16 residues. The CDR3 nucleotides read TGTGCCAGTAGTATAGTGCGAACAGGTCCGAACTATGGCTACACCTTC. Translating it yields CASSIVRTGPNYGYTF.

This clone was counted a few times. This chain joins TRBV29-1 and TRBJ2-5; the D gene is possibly TRBD2 (6 bases). Trimming took 6 bases from V and 2 from J, leaving 13 bases between them. The CDR3 spans 13 residues. The V gene's germline CDR1 is SQVTM and CDR2 ANQGSEA. The CDR3, as DNA: TGCAGCGTGAGGAAGACTAGACAAGAGACCCAGTACTTC. It encodes CSVRKTRQETQYF.